The clone carrying this T cell receptor (beta chain) was counted ten times or more. Its specificity is unknown. The data stem from a study of CD8 T cells in ankylosing spondylitis. This CDR3 comprises 18 residues. The V segment lost 3 bases and the J segment 8 bases; nucleotides outside the gene matches: 12. CDR1 is SGHAT and CDR2 is FQNNGV in the germline V gene. Points from the study as a whole: Matched ankylosing spondylitis synovial fluid reportedly contained a significantly enriched population of disease-linked clones. Typical of ankylosing spondylitis blood, it appeared, was a TCR beta motif of seven to nine highly homologous variants. As for the disease-linked clones, they showed a CD8+ phenotype and occurred at relatively low frequencies in peripheral blood.

Libraries for TCR beta were made by quantitative 5'-RACE with molecular barcodes. TCRdb itself ran the 5' RACE reads through MiXCR, one entry per CDR3 protein. The table has 500,000 to 550,000 distinct CDR3 sequences, 12% seen once. The rearrangement uses TRBV11-2 and TRBJ2-1; 14 bases fit TRBD2. The sequenced sample was blood, either unsorted or a sorted T cell fraction (not recorded which). The origin of this receptor is a male donor with ankylosing spondylitis. Here the CDR3 DNA reads TGTGCCAGCAGCTTCCGGGCCGGGACTAGCGGGAGTCAGTATGAGCAGTTCTTC. Residues: CASSFRAGTSGSQYEQFF.